This is a list of T cell receptor beta chains from one sample in a study of T-cell memory formation after mild COVID-19. TCRdb reprocessed the 5' RACE reads with MiXCR, giving one entry per CDR3 protein. The sample shows 550,000 to 600,000 distinct CDR3 sequences, about 20% of them seen only once. What was sequenced was PBMCs or a T cell subset sorted from them (not recorded which). The source is an adult woman who had mild COVID-19 (a few samples of this study predate the infection). Cell type and time point are not known. Both conserved end residues are part of each CDR3. Each record gives: J gene, D gene, clone size, V gene, CDR3 DNA, CDR3 protein. A D gene is named only where the DNA matches it firmly. Expanded clones are given a class, and other clones once, few, many or no size at all.

TRBJ2-1,TRBD2,few,TRBV6-5,TGTGCCAGCATGGCGGGAGAGGGTGAGCAGTTCTTC,CASMAGEGEQFF
TRBJ1-2,TRBD1,once,TRBV7-8,TGTGCCAGCAGCTCCCCCCCGGGCAGGGGGTATGGCTACACCTTC,CASSSPPGRGYGYTF
TRBJ2-3,NA,NA,TRBV7-9,TGTGCCAGCAGCTTTCAAAGCGGAATCACAGATACGCAGTATTTT,CASSFQSGITDTQYF
TRBJ2-1,TRBD2,few,TRBV30,TGTGCCTGGAGTCGGACTAGCTCCTACAATGAGCAGTTCTTC,CAWSRTSSYNEQFF
TRBJ2-3,NA,NA,TRBV4-1,TGCGCCAGCAGCCAAGAATATTCCGGGGGAGATACGCAGTATTTT,CASSQEYSGGDTQYF
TRBJ1-2,TRBD1,once,TRBV6-5,TGTGCCAGCAGTTACTTGGGACAGGAGGTCTATGGCTACACCTTC,CASSYLGQEVYGYTF
TRBJ2-1,TRBD2,few,TRBV20-1,TGCAGTGCTGCCACCCTGGGTAGCGGGAGAATGGATGAGCAGTTCTTC,CSAATLGSGRMDEQFF
TRBJ1-6,NA,NA,TRBV2,TGTGCCAGCAGTGGACAGAAATCCTATAATTCACCCCTCCACTTT,CASSGQKSYNSPLHF
TRBJ2-3,TRBD2,many,TRBV24-1,TGTGCCACCAGTGACCCCGGACTAGCGGGAGTGGAAGATACGCAGTATTTT,CATSDPGLAGVEDTQYF
TRBJ2-7,NA,many,TRBV29-1,TGCAGCGTAGGCCAGGTCTACTACGAGCAGTACTTC,CSVGQVYYEQYF
TRBJ2-1,NA,NA,TRBV7-9,TGTGCCAGCAGCCCCGGGAACCACTACAATGAGCAGTTCTTC,CASSPGNHYNEQFF
TRBJ1-1,NA,few,TRBV12-3/TRBV12-4,TGTGCCAGCAGTCACGCCCGGGCTCCTGGGGCTTTCTTT,CASSHARAPGAFF
TRBJ2-1,NA,NA,TRBV6-2/TRBV6-3,TGTGCCAGCAGTTCCTACCCAACTAGGGACCCCTACAATGAGCAGTTCTTC,CASSSYPTRDPYNEQFF
TRBJ2-6,NA,few,TRBV6-6,TGTGCCAGCAGCCGGGACGGGGGCTCTGGGGCCAACGTCCTGACTTTC,CASSRDGGSGANVLTF
TRBJ2-3,NA,NA,TRBV6-1,TGTGCCAGCAGTGCTGAGGCAGATACGCAGTATTTT,CASSAEADTQYF
TRBJ1-1,TRBD1,many,TRBV5-1,TGCGCCAGCAGCTCAGGACAGGCCTACCCTAACACTGAAGCTTTCTTT,CASSSGQAYPNTEAFF
TRBJ1-2,NA,NA,TRBV7-2,TGTGCCAGCAGCTTCCATTGGGACACACGTAACTATGGCTACACCTTC,CASSFHWDTRNYGYTF
TRBJ1-1,NA,few,TRBV12-3/TRBV12-4,TGTGCCAGCAGTTCAGCAGGGGTGAACACTGAAGCTTTCTTT,CASSSAGVNTEAFF
TRBJ2-3,TRBD2,few,TRBV7-2,TGTGCCAGCAGCTCCACCCCCCTAGCGGGAGGGGGTGCAGATACGCAGTATTTT,CASSSTPLAGGGADTQYF
TRBJ2-7,NA,NA,TRBV5-1,TGCGCCAGCAGCTTGGACCGGGGCCAGTACGAGCAGTACTTC,CASSLDRGQYEQYF
TRBJ2-7,NA,NA,TRBV4-1,TGCGCCAGCAGCCAAGGAAGGGCAGGAGGCTACGAGCAGTACTTC,CASSQGRAGGYEQYF
TRBJ1-6,TRBD1,few,TRBV18,TGTGCCAGCTCACCAGCGGACAGGGCACCCCTCCACTTT,CASSPADRAPLHF
TRBJ2-4,NA,few,TRBV4-1,TGCGCCAGCAGCCAAGCCCCTGGCGGACAGAAAAACATTCAGTACTTC,CASSQAPGGQKNIQYF
TRBJ2-2,NA,few,TRBV5-1,TGCGCCAGCAGCTTGGCGTATGGCGGGGCGAACACCGGGGAGCTGTTTTTT,CASSLAYGGANTGELFF
TRBJ1-4,NA,NA,TRBV6-2/TRBV6-3,TGTGCCAGCAGAAGGGACAACGTGGAAAAACTGTTTTTT,CASRRDNVEKLFF
TRBJ1-1,NA,NA,TRBV7-2,TGTGCCAGCAGGTCTCAGGGTTTTGGCACTGAAGCTTTCTTT,CASRSQGFGTEAFF
TRBJ2-5,NA,few,TRBV27,TGTGCCAGCAGTAAAGACCTGGAGACCCAGTACTTC,CASSKDLETQYF
TRBJ1-3,NA,NA,TRBV29-1,TGCAGCGTTGAAGGGGGTTCTGGAAACACCATATATTTT,CSVEGGSGNTIYF
TRBJ2-7,TRBD1,few,TRBV19,TGTGCCAGTAGCTCCCGGGGACAGTGGACCCTCGAGCAGTACTTC,CASSSRGQWTLEQYF
TRBJ1-6,NA,few,TRBV12-3/TRBV12-4,TGTGCCAGCAGTCCGGACAGCTCACCCCTCCACTTT,CASSPDSSPLHF